Below, 26 T cell receptor beta chains from the same sample are listed, as sequenced in a study of patients and donors after allogeneic stem cell transplantation. TCRdb reprocessed the RT-PCR reads via MiXCR and lists one record per CDR3 protein. The data contain hundreds of thousands of distinct CDR3 sequences, roughly 13% of them singletons. The specimen sequenced was blood, either unsorted or a sorted T cell fraction (not recorded which). All receptors come from a human donor who was either an allogeneic HSCT recipient or a stem cell or donor lymphocyte infusion donor (not recorded which). It is not recorded whose cells these are; they may come from a transplant donor.

The rearrangement uses TRBV4-1 and TRBJ2-1, with 11 bases matching TRBD2. Germline CDR1 and CDR2: MGHRA and YSYEKL. The CDR3 is made up of 16 amino acids. After removal of 1 base from V and 9 bases from J, the junction contained 8 bases not matched to a gene. The CDR3 loop reads CASSQGLAGGLGEQFF. Here the CDR3 DNA reads TGCGCCAGCAGCCAAGGTTTAGCGGGAGGGCTAGGTGAGCAGTTCTTC.

The chain combines TRBV7-3 with TRBJ2-1, with 8 bases aligning to TRBD1. J lost 2 bases, V lost 2 bases, and 5 bases had no gene match. The V gene's germline CDR1 is SGHTA and CDR2 FQGTGA. The CDR3 spans 16 residues. CDR3 in amino acids: CASSLRDRITYNEQFF. In DNA form, the CDR3 reads TGTGCCAGCAGCTTACGGGACAGGATAACCTACAATGAGCAGTTCTTC.

There are a few counts of this clonotype. The chain has TRBV12-3 or TRBV12-4 and TRBJ2-7, with D uncertain. Trimming removed 2 bases from V and 0 bases from J, with 5 bases in between. The CDR3 is made up of 13 amino acids. CDR3 residues: CASSLLYSYEQYF. The CDR3 coding sequence is TGTGCCAGCAGTTTACTATACTCCTACGAGCAGTACTTC.

This chain joins TRBV5-4 and TRBJ2-6; D may correspond to TRBD1 or TRBD2 (5 bases each). CDR1 is SGHNT and CDR2 is YYREEE in the germline V gene (reference sequence). Trimming took 4 bases from V and 0 from J, leaving 14 bases between them. CDR3 length: 17 amino acids. CDR3 in amino acids: CASSGRDGGSGANVLTF. CDR3 sequence (DNA): TGTGCCAGCAGCGGAAGGGACGGAGGCTCTGGGGCCAACGTCCTGACTTTC.

This clonotype was detected many times. The chain recombines TRBV4-1 with TRBJ2-2; D is unclear. The CDR3 extends over 17 amino acids. V dropped 1 base and J dropped 0 bases, with 12 bases sitting between them. Germline-derived CDR1 and CDR2 are MGHRA and YSYEKL. The CDR3 sequence is CASSQGIRIANTGELFF. The CDR3 coding sequence is TGCGCCAGCAGCCAAGGAATTCGGATCGCGAACACCGGGGAGCTGTTTTTT.

This clonotype has ten or more counts. V is TRBV29-1 and J is TRBJ2-5; TRBD2 matches 10 bases. With V trimmed by 4 bases and J by 5 bases, 4 bases remained unmatched. Germline CDR1 and CDR2: SQVTM and ANQGSEA. This CDR3 has 13 amino acids. The CDR3 here is CSVVGSGGETQYF. As DNA, the CDR3 is TGCAGCGTTGTGGGTAGCGGGGGGGAGACCCAGTACTTC.

This clonotype was seen at least ten times. This chain uses TRBV5-1 with TRBJ1-4, with D hard to call. The V and J ends lost 4 bases and 8 bases respectively, with 15 bases between them. The CDR3 consists of 14 residues. The germline V gene encodes CDR1 SGHRS and CDR2 YFSETQ. CDR3 coding DNA: TGCGCCAGCAGCCCACGATCGAGGGCCGAAAAACTGTTTTTT. It yields the protein CASSPRSRAEKLFF.

This clonotype has more than one count but fewer than ten. This chain uses TRBV15 with TRBJ2-7; D is possibly TRBD2 (6 bases). Trimming removed 0 bases from V and 6 bases from J, with 12 bases in between. Germline CDR1 and CDR2: LNHNV and YYDKDF (reference sequence). The CDR3 is made up of 14 amino acids. This CDR3 is CATSRDYAAGEQYF. Written as DNA, the CDR3 is TGTGCCACCAGCAGAGACTATGCAGCGGGCGAGCAGTACTTC. Drawing the rest from reference TRBV15 and TRBJ2-7, the complete variable domain is DAMVIQNPRYQVTQFGKPVTLSCSQTLNHNVMYWYQQKSSQAPKLLFHYYDKDFNNEADTPDNFQSRRPNTSFCFLDIRSPGLGDTAMYLCATSRDYAAGEQYFGPGTRLTVT.

The gene calls are TRBV12-3 or TRBV12-4 and TRBJ1-3; D is undetermined. This CDR3 has 11 amino acids. V was trimmed by 7 bases and J by 4 bases, leaving 5 bases between them. CDR3 sequence reads: CASTRGNTIYF. The CDR3 DNA sequence: TGTGCCAGCACCCGGGGAAACACCATATATTTT.

This clonotype has a handful of counts. The rearrangement links TRBV29-1 to TRBJ2-1; TRBD2 is a possible D gene (5 bases). The germline V gene has CDR1 SQVTM and CDR2 ANQGSEA. With 1 base removed from V and 7 bases from J, the gap between germline ends came to 8 bases. This CDR3 comprises 12 residues. Written as DNA, the CDR3 is TGCAGCGTTGAAGTCTCGGGGAATGAGCAGTTCTTC. Its translation is CSVEVSGNEQFF.

V is TRBV5-5 and J is TRBJ2-2; unclear D gene. The CDR3 loop spans 15 amino acids. Germline V CDR1 and CDR2: SGHKS, YYEKEE (reference sequence). Trimming pared 4 bases from V and 1 base from J, leaving 11 bases between. The CDR3 protein is CASSPTLQNTGELFF. CDR3 sequence (DNA): TGTGCCAGCAGCCCGACACTACAGAACACCGGGGAGCTGTTTTTT.

In its sample, this clonotype was seen many times. This rearrangement joins TRBV11-2 to TRBJ1-2; the match to TRBD1 covers 9 bases. The CDR3 has 20 residues. V was clipped by 3 bases and J by 0 bases; unmatched bases: 17. Germline V gene sequence: CDR1 SGHAT, CDR2 FQNNGV. CDR3 nucleotides: TGTGCCAGCAGCTTGTCACCCGGGACAGGGAACCCCCGATCTAACTATGGCTACACCTTC. This codes for CASSLSPGTGNPRSNYGYTF. Full variable domain (missing parts from reference TRBV11-2 and TRBJ1-2): EAGVAQSPRYKIIEKRQSVAFWCNPISGHATLYWYQQILGQGPKLLIQFQNNGVVDDSQLPKDRFSAERLKGVDSTLKIQPAKLEDSAVYLCASSLSPGTGNPRSNYGYTFGSGTRLTVV.

CDR3 amino acids: CASSSRGRLHTGELFF. CDR3 nucleotide sequence: TGTGCCAGCAGCTCGAGGGGCAGATTACACACCGGGGAGCTGTTTTTT. The genes are TRBV9 and TRBJ2-2; D might be TRBD1 or TRBD2, each matching 5 bases. CDR3 length: 16 amino acids. V was cut by 4 bases and J by 3 bases, with 16 bases left in between. CDR1 and CDR2 from the germline V gene are SGDLS and YYNGEE.

This clonotype occurred a few times. The chain employs TRBV16 and TRBJ2-3; D not resolved. CDR3 length: 15 amino acids. The ends were cut back, 0 bases at V and 1 base at J, with 8 bases in the middle. CDR1 and CDR2 (germline): KGHSY, FQNENV. This CDR3 is CASSQSSLRTDTQYF. In DNA, the CDR3 is TGTGCCAGCAGCCAATCAAGCCTGCGCACAGATACGCAGTATTTT.

This clonotype was recorded a few times. The chain links TRBV2 to TRBJ2-4; 9 bases are a match to TRBD2. Germline lookup yields CDR1 SNHLY and CDR2 FYNNEI. The CDR3 spans 15 residues. The trim removed 4 bases at V and 9 bases at J, leaving 10 bases unmatched. The CDR3, as DNA: TGTGCCAGCAGTGCGGTGCGGGAGGGCCCCCCCATTCAGTACTTC. Protein sequence: CASSAVREGPPIQYF.

The chain has TRBV19 and TRBJ2-5; 11 nucleotides match TRBD1. CDR3 length equals 15 residues. With 5 bases clipped from V and 5 bases from J, the junction kept 7 bases outside the gene matches. Germline V gene data show CDR1 as LNHDA and CDR2 as SQIVND (reference sequence). The CDR3 bases are TGTGCCAGTAGTCTAGGACAGGGGGCATCTGAGACCCAGTACTTC. This codes for CASSLGQGASETQYF.

The sample holds a few counts of this clonotype. The chain carries TRBV6-5 and TRBJ2-1; TRBD2 is a possible D gene (6 bases). CDR1 and CDR2 (germline): MNHEY, SVGAGI. The CDR3 is 16 amino acids. V was cut by 4 bases and J by 0 bases, with 13 bases left in between. CDR3 amino acids: CASSFTGLSSYNEQFF. CDR3 sequence (DNA): TGTGCCAGCAGTTTCACGGGACTCAGCTCCTACAATGAGCAGTTCTTC.

This clonotype appeared once. The DNA of the CDR3 is TGTGCCAGCACCTTGGTGGGAAGTTCCACAGATACGCAGTATTTT. Translating it yields CASTLVGSSTDTQYF. The chain joins TRBV18 to TRBJ2-3; D uncertain. Trimming stripped 8 bases from V and 2 bases from J, with 17 bases between. Germline V gene data show CDR1 as KGHSH and CDR2 as LQKENI. The length of the CDR3 is 15 residues.

A few counts support this clonotype. The CDR3 DNA reads TGCAGTGCTAGAGGCTCCACCAATGAGCAGTTCTTC. It translates to CSARGSTNEQFF. The genes are TRBV20-1 and TRBJ2-1; D ambiguous. This CDR3 is 12 amino acids long. The germline V gene encodes CDR1 DFQATT and CDR2 SNEGSKA (reference sequence). V lost 1 base to trimming and J lost 6 bases, with 7 bases between them.

The genes are TRBV6-1 and TRBJ1-1; D is ambiguous. This CDR3 is built from 14 residues. The germline gives CDR1 MNHNS, CDR2 SASEGT. V gave up 7 bases and J gave up 0 bases, with 12 bases separating them. For the CDR3, the DNA is TGTGCCAGCACCCTTGGACGGTTGAACACTGAAGCTTTCTTT. This encodes CASTLGRLNTEAFF.

Many counts were recorded for this clonotype. The chain links TRBV5-1 to TRBJ2-7; D not resolved. The CDR3 length is 11 residues. Germline V lookup: CDR1 SGHRS, CDR2 YFSETQ. Trimming left V 5 bases short and J 3 bases short, with 6 bases between. The CDR3 sequence is CASRRNYEQYF. The CDR3 bases are TGCGCCAGCAGGCGGAACTACGAGCAGTACTTC. Supplemented by reference TRBV5-1 and TRBJ2-7, the full variable domain reads KAGVTQTPRYLIKTRGQQVTLSCSPISGHRSVSWYQQTPGQGLQFLFEYFSETQRNKGNFPGRFSGRQFSNSRSEMNVSTLELGDSALYLCASRRNYEQYFGPGTRLTVT.

In this sample, this clonotype turned up many times. CDR3 sequence (DNA): TGTGCCAGCAGCCGGACAGGGGGGTGGGATACGCAGTATTTT. It codes for CASSRTGGWDTQYF. The chain carries TRBV7-2 and TRBJ2-3; 10 nucleotides match TRBD1. This CDR3 region has 14 residues. The germline V gene encodes CDR1 SGHTA and CDR2 FQGNSA. Losses at the gene ends were 5 bases for V and 6 bases for J; bases not matched to a gene: 5. The variable domain in full, with the rest retrieved from reference TRBV7-2 and TRBJ2-3, is GAGVSQSPSNKVTEKGKDVELRCDPISGHTALYWYRQSLGQGLEFLIYFQGNSAPDKSGLPSDRFSAERTGGSVSTLTIQRTQQEDSAVYLCASSRTGGWDTQYFGPGTRLTVL.

This clonotype has only a few counts. The chain employs TRBV20-1 and TRBJ1-6, with D possibly TRBD1 on 6 matching bases. With 3 bases removed from V and 8 bases from J, the gap between germline ends came to 14 bases. This CDR3 has 14 amino acids. Germline V gives CDR1 DFQATT, CDR2 SNEGSKA (reference sequence). The CDR3 DNA is TGCAGTGCTAGTAAGGGCAGGGGTGATTCACCCCTCCACTTT. This encodes CSASKGRGDSPLHF.

This clonotype appeared a few times. The chain couples TRBV12-3 or TRBV12-4 to TRBJ2-3; 7 bases match TRBD1. V dropped 1 base and J dropped 2; count of bases not matched to a gene: 3. The CDR3 is 15 amino acids. For the CDR3, the DNA is TGTGCCAGCAGTTTAGGACAGGGCTACACAGATACGCAGTATTTT. This codes for CASSLGQGYTDTQYF.

The chain uses TRBV5-1 and TRBJ2-5, with 13 bases fitting TRBD2. Germline V gene lookup returns CDR1 SGHRS and CDR2 YFSETQ. The CDR3 loop spans 17 amino acids. The trim removed 4 bases at V and 1 base at J, leaving 7 bases unmatched. The DNA of the CDR3 is TGCGCCAGCAGCCTCGGACTAGCGGGGGCCCCCCAAGAGACCCAGTACTTC. Translation: CASSLGLAGAPQETQYF.

There are a few counts of this clonotype. The chain combines TRBV19 with TRBJ1-2; 7 positions match TRBD1. This CDR3 contains 15 residues. CDR1 and CDR2 from the germline V gene are LNHDA and SQIVND (reference sequence). The V gene end was trimmed by 4 bases and the J gene end by 7 bases; junction bases not matched to a gene: 12. As DNA, the CDR3 is TGTGCCAGTAGTACCCGAAGACAGGGCCGTTTTGGCTACACCTTC. Its protein product is CASSTRRQGRFGYTF.